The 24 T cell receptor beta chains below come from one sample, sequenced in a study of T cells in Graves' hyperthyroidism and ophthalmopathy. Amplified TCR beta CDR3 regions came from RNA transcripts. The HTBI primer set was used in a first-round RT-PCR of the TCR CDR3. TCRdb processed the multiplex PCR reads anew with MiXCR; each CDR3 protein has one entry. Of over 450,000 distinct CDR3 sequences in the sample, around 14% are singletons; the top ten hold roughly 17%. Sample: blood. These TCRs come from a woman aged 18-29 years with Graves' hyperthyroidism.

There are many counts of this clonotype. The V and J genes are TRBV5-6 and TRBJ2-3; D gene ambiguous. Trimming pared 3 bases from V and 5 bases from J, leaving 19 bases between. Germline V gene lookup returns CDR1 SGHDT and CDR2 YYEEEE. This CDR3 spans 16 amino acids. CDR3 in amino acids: CASSSLGSSRVDTQYF. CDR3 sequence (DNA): TGTGCCAGCAGCTCCCTCGGGTCCTCGAGAGTAGATACGCAGTATTTT.

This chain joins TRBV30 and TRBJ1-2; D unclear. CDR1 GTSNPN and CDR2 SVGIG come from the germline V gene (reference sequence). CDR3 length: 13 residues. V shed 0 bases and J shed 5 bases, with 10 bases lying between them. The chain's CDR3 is CAWSVFGRYGYTF. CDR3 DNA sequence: TGTGCCTGGAGTGTATTCGGGAGATATGGCTACACCTTC.

As DNA, the CDR3 is TGTGCCACCAGTGATTCCCGGACTAGCGGGAGTACCATCAATGAGCAGTTCTTC. It encodes CATSDSRTSGSTINEQFF. This rearrangement joins TRBV24-1 to TRBJ2-1; 13 nucleotides align to TRBD2. CDR3 length equals 18 residues. V trimming: 2 bases; J trimming: 6 bases; junction bases outside the gene matches: 9. The germline gives CDR1 KGHDR, CDR2 SFDVKD.

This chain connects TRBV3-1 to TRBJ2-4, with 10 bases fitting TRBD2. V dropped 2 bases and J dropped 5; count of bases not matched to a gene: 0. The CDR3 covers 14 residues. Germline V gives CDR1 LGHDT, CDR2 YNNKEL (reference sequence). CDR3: CASSQLAGENIQYF. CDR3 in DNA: TGTGCCAGCAGCCAACTAGCGGGAGAAAACATTCAGTACTTC.

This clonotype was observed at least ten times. The CDR3 reads CAWSATGMPGSYNEQFF. CDR3 bases: TGTGCCTGGAGTGCTACAGGGATGCCTGGATCCTACAATGAGCAGTTCTTC. V and J are TRBV30 and TRBJ2-1; perhaps TRBD1 as D (6 bases). This CDR3 contains 17 residues. CDR1 is GTSNPN, CDR2 SVGIG, per germline (reference sequence). The germline V and J ends were trimmed by 1 base and 1 base, with 17 bases remaining between them.

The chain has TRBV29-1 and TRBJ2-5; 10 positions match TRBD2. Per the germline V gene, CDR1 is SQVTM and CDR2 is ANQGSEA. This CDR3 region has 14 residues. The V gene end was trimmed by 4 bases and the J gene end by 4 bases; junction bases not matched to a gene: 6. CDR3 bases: TGCAGCGTTGGGGTAGCGGGAGGCCGAGAGACCCAGTACTTC. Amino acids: CSVGVAGGRETQYF.

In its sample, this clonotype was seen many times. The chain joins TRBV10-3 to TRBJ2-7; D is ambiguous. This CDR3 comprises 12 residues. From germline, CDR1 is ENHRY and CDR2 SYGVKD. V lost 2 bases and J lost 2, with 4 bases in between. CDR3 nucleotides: TGTGCCATCAGTGAGACAACCTACGAGCAGTACGTC. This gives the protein CAISETTYEQYV.

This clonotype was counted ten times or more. The CDR3 spells CASSQEPRGGNEQFF. CDR3 bases: TGTGCCAGCAGCCAAGAACCCCGGGGCGGCAATGAGCAGTTCTTC. The chain uses TRBV4-2 and TRBJ2-1, with D possibly called TRBD1 or TRBD2 (5 bases each). This CDR3 contains 15 residues. Trimming left V 0 bases short and J 6 bases short, with 12 bases between. Germline CDR1 LGHNA, CDR2 YNFKEQ.

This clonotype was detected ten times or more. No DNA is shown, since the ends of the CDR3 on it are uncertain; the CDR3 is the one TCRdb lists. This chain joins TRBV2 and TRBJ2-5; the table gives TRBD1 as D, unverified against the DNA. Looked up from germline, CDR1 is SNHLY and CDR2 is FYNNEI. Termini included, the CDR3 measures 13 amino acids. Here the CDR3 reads CASVRARQETQYF.

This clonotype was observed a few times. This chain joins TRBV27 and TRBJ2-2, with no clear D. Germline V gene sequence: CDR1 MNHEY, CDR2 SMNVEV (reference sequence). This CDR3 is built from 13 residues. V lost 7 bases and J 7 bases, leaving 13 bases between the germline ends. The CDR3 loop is CASKPSGRGELFF. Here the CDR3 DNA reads TGTGCCAGCAAACCCTCAGGACGCGGGGAGCTGTTTTTT.

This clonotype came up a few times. As DNA, the CDR3 is TGTGCCTGGAGCCCCACAGGGGTCCTCAATCAGCCCCAGCATTTT. It yields the protein CAWSPTGVLNQPQHF. This sequence joins TRBV30 and TRBJ1-5; the match to TRBD1 covers 7 bases. CDR3 length: 15 residues. Per the germline V gene, CDR1 is GTSNPN and CDR2 is SVGIG (reference sequence). J gave up 3 bases and V 3 bases, and 8 bases lay outside the gene matches. The full variable domain, rest sourced from reference TRBV30 and TRBJ1-5, is SQTIHQWPATLVQPVGSPLSLECTVEGTSNPNLYWYRQAAGRGLQLLFYSVGIGQISSEVPQNLSASRPQDRQFILSSKKLLLSDSGFYLCAWSPTGVLNQPQHFGDGTRLSIL.

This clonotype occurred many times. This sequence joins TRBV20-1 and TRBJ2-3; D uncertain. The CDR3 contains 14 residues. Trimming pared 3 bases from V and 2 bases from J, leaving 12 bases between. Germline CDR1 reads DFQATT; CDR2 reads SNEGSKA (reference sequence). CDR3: CSASSPSDTDTQYF. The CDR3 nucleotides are TGCAGTGCTAGTTCCCCCAGCGACACAGATACGCAGTATTTT.

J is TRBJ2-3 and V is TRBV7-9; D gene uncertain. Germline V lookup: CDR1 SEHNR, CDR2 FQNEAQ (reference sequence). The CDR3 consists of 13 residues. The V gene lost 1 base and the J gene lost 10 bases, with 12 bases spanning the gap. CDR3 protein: CASSLGSAGPQYF. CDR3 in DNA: TGTGCCAGCAGCTTAGGTTCCGCAGGACCGCAGTATTTT.

CDR3 DNA: TGTGCCAGCAGTTTAGATGAGGTCACTGAGACCCAGTACTTC. It encodes CASSLDEVTETQYF. This chain uses TRBV12-3 or TRBV12-4 with TRBJ2-5, with no clear D. Trimming stripped 1 base from V and 5 bases from J, with 11 bases between. CDR3 length equals 14 residues.

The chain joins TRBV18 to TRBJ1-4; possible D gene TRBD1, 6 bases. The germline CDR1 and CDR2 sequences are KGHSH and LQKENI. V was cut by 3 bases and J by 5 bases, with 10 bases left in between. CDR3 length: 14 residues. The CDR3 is CASSPVQGNEKLFF. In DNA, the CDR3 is TGTGCCAGCTCACCTGTACAGGGAAATGAAAAACTGTTTTTT. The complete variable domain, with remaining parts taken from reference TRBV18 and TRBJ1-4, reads NAGVMQNPRHLVRRRGQEARLRCSPMKGHSHVYWYRQLPEEGLKFMVYLQKENIIDESGMPKERFSAEFPKEGPSILRIQQVVRGDSAAYFCASSPVQGNEKLFFGSGTQLSVL.

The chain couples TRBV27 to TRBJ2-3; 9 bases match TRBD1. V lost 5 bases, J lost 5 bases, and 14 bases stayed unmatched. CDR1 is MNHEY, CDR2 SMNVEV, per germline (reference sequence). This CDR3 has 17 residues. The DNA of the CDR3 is TGTGCCAGCAGTCTTCTCTCTCTGACAGGGGGGGAAGATACGCAGTATTTT. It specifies CASSLLSLTGGEDTQYF.

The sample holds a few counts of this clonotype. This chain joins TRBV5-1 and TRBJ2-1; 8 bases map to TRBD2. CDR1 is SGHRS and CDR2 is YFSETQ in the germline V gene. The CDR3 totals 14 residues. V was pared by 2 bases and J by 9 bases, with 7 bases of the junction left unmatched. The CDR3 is CASSFSGGVSEQFF. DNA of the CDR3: TGCGCCAGCAGCTTCAGCGGGGGAGTCAGTGAGCAGTTCTTC.

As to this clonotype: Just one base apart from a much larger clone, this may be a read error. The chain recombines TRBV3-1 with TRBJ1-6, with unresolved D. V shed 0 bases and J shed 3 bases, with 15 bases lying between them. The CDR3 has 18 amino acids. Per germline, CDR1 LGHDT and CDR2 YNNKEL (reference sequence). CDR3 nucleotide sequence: TGTGCCAGCAGCCAAGACCCCGGCCAGATTTTCTATAATTCACCCCTCCACTTT. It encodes CASSQDPGQIFYNSPLHF.

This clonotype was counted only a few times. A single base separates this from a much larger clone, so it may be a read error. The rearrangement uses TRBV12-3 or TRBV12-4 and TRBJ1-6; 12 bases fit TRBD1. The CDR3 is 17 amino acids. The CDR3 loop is CASRPEGTGGYNSPPHF. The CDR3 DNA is TGTGCCAGCCGTCCCGAAGGGACAGGGGGCTATAATTCACCCCCCCACTTT.

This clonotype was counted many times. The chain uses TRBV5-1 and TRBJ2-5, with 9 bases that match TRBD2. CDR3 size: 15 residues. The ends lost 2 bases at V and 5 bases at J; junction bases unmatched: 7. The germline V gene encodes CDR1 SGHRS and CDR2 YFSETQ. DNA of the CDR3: TGCGCCAGCAGCTTTGGCGCGGGAGGGCGGGAGACCCAGTACTTC. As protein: CASSFGAGGRETQYF.

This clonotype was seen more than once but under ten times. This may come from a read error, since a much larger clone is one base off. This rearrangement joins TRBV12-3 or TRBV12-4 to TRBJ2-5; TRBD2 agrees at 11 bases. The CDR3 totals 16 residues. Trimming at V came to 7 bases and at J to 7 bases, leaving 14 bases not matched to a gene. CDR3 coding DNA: TGTGCCAGCAATCAACGAGGTGGTAGCGGGAGGGGGACCCAGTACTTC. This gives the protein CASNQRGGSGRGTQYF.

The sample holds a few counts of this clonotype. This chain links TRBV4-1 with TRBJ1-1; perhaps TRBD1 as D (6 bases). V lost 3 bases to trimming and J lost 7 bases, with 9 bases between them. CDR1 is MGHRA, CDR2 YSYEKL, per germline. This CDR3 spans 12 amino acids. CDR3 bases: TGCGCCAGCAGCCATGGACAGAATGAAGCTTTCTTT. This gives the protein CASSHGQNEAFF.

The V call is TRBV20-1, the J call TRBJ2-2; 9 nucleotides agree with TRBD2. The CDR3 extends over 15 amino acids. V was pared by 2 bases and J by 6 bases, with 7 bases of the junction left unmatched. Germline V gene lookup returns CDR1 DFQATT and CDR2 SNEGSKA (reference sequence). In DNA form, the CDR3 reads TGCAGTGCTAGACCCCTTGGCGGGAGGGCCGGGGAGCTGTTTTTT. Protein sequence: CSARPLGGRAGELFF.

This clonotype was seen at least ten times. This CDR3 is CASRTIYNEQFF. CDR3 nucleotides: TGTGCCAGCAGGACTATTTACAATGAGCAGTTCTTC. This chain connects TRBV27 to TRBJ2-1; TRBD2 is a possible D gene (5 bases). Between the trimmed V and J ends, which lost 6 bases and 4 bases, there was a span of 7 bases. Looked up from germline, CDR1 is MNHEY and CDR2 is SMNVEV (reference sequence). CDR3 length equals 12 residues.